This paragraph covers one T cell receptor beta chain sequence. The antigen remains undetermined. Trimming pared 2 bases from V and 5 bases from J, leaving 4 bases between. Germline lookup yields CDR1 SGHDN and CDR2 FVKESK. The CDR3 loop spans 12 amino acids. The data were obtained in a study of human T cells and chemical hapten exposure. Study-wide context: Sensitization involved placing 2% DPC onto a roughly 2 cm by roughly 2 cm region of upper inner arm skin.

Stated time point: pre-sensitization, week 0. The treatment is: therapeutic diphenylcyclopropenone sensitization with weekly scalp DPC. In the original processing: Sequenced samples showed a median of around 91,000 TCRs each, with counts running from 23,224 to 690,600. TCRdb analysed the RACE reads with MiXCR anew, one entry per CDR3 protein. The V and J calls shown here were made by TCRdb, not taken from the authors' results. Altogether fewer than 200,000 distinct CDR3 sequences are present, just under 30% being singletons, with the ten largest covering less than 3.5%. Study-wide findings and caveats: With regard to DPC sensitization, TCRs above 1 in 1000 frequency did not change. PT1 expanded TCR numbers tracked positively with patch test score.

V and J are TRBV14 and TRBJ2-1, with D unclear. The sample in question was whole blood, obtained in connection with sensitization to the hapten diphenylcyclopropenone (DPC). This sequence was found in a woman aged 30 to 39 with alopecia areata. Some clones in this sample may be carry-over from other donors' samples. The CDR3 region is CASSQQNNEQFF. CDR3 DNA: TGTGCCAGCAGCCAACAGAACAATGAGCAGTTCTTC.